Listed below are T cell receptor beta chains from one sample, sequenced in a study of cytomegalovirus exposure and HLA in healthy donors. Method: immunoSEQ multiplex PCR; TCRdb's copy keeps in-frame clones and lacks some. The sample includes about 120,000 clones, 15% of them seen just once. Sequenced input: PBMCs. Receptors were obtained from a woman between 18 and 30 years old in good health and CMV-seronegative. Both conserved end residues are part of each CDR3. Fields, in order: D gene, J gene, V gene, clone size, CDR3 DNA, CDR3 protein. D genes are given only for firm matches. Expanded clones are given a class, and other clones once, few, many or no size at all.

>TRBD1|TRBJ1-1|TRBV9|few
TGTGCCAGCAGCGCTACAGGGGGCACTGAAGCTTTCTTT
CASSATGGTEAFF
>TRBD1|TRBJ2-1|TRBV4-3|few
TGCGCCAGCAGCCAGAGGACAGGGGGCTCAAATGAGCAGTTCTTC
CASSQRTGGSNEQFF
>TRBD1|TRBJ1-2|TRBV27|few
TGTGCCAGCAGTTTAAAGGGGACAGGGGGAGTCTATGGCTACACCTTC
CASSLKGTGGVYGYTF
>-|TRBJ1-6|TRBV4-1|-
TGCGCCAGCAGCCAAGATCCGAATTCACCCCTCCACTTT
CASSQDPNSPLHF
>-|TRBJ1-1|TRBV18|-
TGTGCCAGCTCACAGACAGCCCGTAGAGACACTGAAGCTTTCTTT
CASSQTARRDTEAFF
>TRBD1|TRBJ1-2|TRBV7-9|-
TGTGCCAGCAGCTTAGTGCCAGGGGGCCCAGGCCCTGGCTACACCTTC
CASSLVPGGPGPGYTF
>-|TRBJ1-6|TRBV9|-
TGTGCCAGCAGCGCGGACAGCTCCTATAATTCACCCCTCCACTTT
CASSADSSYNSPLHF
>-|TRBJ2-5|TRBV7-2|few
TGTGCCAGCAGCGTGGGGACATTTCAAGAGACCCAGTACTTC
CASSVGTFQETQYF
>-|TRBJ1-2|TRBV28|-
TGTGCCAGCAGTTTCCAGGGCTTGGGCTACACCTTC
CASSFQGLGYTF
>TRBD1|TRBJ2-3|TRBV2|-
TGTGCCGTAGACAGGGATGTGGCAGATACGCAGTATTTT
CAVDRDVADTQYF
>-|TRBJ2-2|TRBV9|-
TGTGCCAGCATCCCGGGACAACAGAACACCGGGGAGCTGTTTTTT
CASIPGQQNTGELFF
>TRBD2|TRBJ2-7|TRBV27|-
TGTGCCAGAAACCGGGGGGGGGAACCCTACGAGCAGTACTTC
CARNRGGEPYEQYF
>-|TRBJ1-2|TRBV6-1|-
TGTGCCAGCAGTCCACAGCCTCTCTATGGCTACACCTTC
CASSPQPLYGYTF
>TRBD1|TRBJ1-2|TRBV28|few
TGTGCCAGCAGTTCCTGGGACAGCCACTTTAACTATGGCTACACCTTC
CASSSWDSHFNYGYTF
>TRBD2|TRBJ2-1|TRBV5-1|few
TGCGCCAGCAGCGACTCCCCAGCGGGAGTGGGGAATGAGCAGTTCTTC
CASSDSPAGVGNEQFF
>-|TRBJ2-5|TRBV27|-
TGTGCCAGCCGGGCAACGGGGTACCAAGAGACCCAGTACTTC
CASRATGYQETQYF
>-|TRBJ2-7|TRBV30|few
TGTGCCTGTCTACAGGGATCCTACGAGCAGTACTTC
CACLQGSYEQYF
>-|TRBJ1-2|TRBV30|-
TGTGCCTGGGGGAGAGATTATTACTATGGCTACACCTTC
CAWGRDYYYGYTF
>-|TRBJ1-2|TRBV5-8|few
TGTGCCAGCAGCTCGTCCGTTAGTTGGAACTATGGCTACACCTTC
CASSSSVSWNYGYTF
>TRBD2|TRBJ2-5|TRBV2|-
TGTGCCAGCAGTGAACGGAAAACTAGCGGGAGTTTAGGGGAGACCCAGTACTTC
CASSERKTSGSLGETQYF
>TRBD1|TRBJ1-6|TRBV7-9|-
TGTGCCAGCAGCTCCCTGCGGGACAGGGGGTGGTCACCCCTCCACTTT
CASSSLRDRGWSPLHF
>TRBD1|TRBJ1-1|TRBV5-1|few
TGCGCCAGCAGCTTGGGCGGACAGGGAAGAACTGAAGCTTTCTTT
CASSLGGQGRTEAFF
>TRBD1|TRBJ2-5|TRBV28|-
TGTGCCAGCACATCGGGACAGGGTTTCAAGACCCAGTACTTC
CASTSGQGFKTQYF
>-|TRBJ1-5|TRBV7-8|few
TGTGCCAGCAGCTCCCTTCCCCGACAGACTAATCAGCCCCAGCATTTT
CASSSLPRQTNQPQHF
>TRBD1|TRBJ1-5|TRBV5-8|few
TGTGCCAGCAGCCTGGGGACAGGGCAGTTTCAGCCCCAGCATTTT
CASSLGTGQFQPQHF
>-|TRBJ1-6|TRBV30|-
TGTGCCTGGGAGACGGGGAATTCACCCCTCCACTTT
CAWETGNSPLHF
>-|TRBJ1-2|TRBV14|-
TGTGCCAGCAGCCACAACGTTGTACCGCGTTTTTATGGCTACACCTTC
CASSHNVVPRFYGYTF
>-|TRBJ2-7|TRBV10-3|-
TGTGCCATCAGTGATCGGCAGGGGGGCTACGAGCAGTACTTC
CAISDRQGGYEQYF
>-|TRBJ1-4|TRBV18|-
TGTGCCAGCTCACCACCTGCTAGTAATGAAAAACTGTTTTTT
CASSPPASNEKLFF
>TRBD1|TRBJ1-2|TRBV7-6|few
TGTGCCAGCAGCTTACCAGGGGGTGGCTACACCTTC
CASSLPGGGYTF
>TRBD2|TRBJ2-7|TRBV7-8|-
TGTGCCAGCAGCACCGGACTAGAAGGCTCCTACGAGCAGTACTTC
CASSTGLEGSYEQYF
>TRBD1|TRBJ1-1|TRBV9|-
TGTGCCAGCGGAGACAGGGGTGTCCCTGAAGCTTTCTTT
CASGDRGVPEAFF
>-|TRBJ1-2|TRBV30|-
TGTGCCTGGAACCCAATCAGGGTGAGCTACACCTTC
CAWNPIRVSYTF
>TRBD2|TRBJ2-7|TRBV7-8|few
TGTGCCAGCAGCCCCGGACTAGCGGGATTGGGTTACGAGCAGTACTTC
CASSPGLAGLGYEQYF
>TRBD1|TRBJ1-1|TRBV12-5|few
TGTGCTAGTGCCCCATACCCCGATCCCGAGACAGGGGGGGTTGAAGCTTTCTTT
CASAPYPDPETGGVEAFF
>TRBD1|TRBJ1-1|TRBV15|few
TGTGCCACCAGCAGTCTCTTGCCAGGGGGCGAAGCTTTCTTT
CATSSLLPGGEAFF
>TRBD2|TRBJ2-3|TRBV5-1|few
TGCGCCAGCAGCTTGGCGGGAGGGGAAATAGATACGCAGTATTTT
CASSLAGGEIDTQYF
>-|TRBJ1-1|TRBV5-1|-
TGCGCCAGCAGCTTGGCCCCAGGGGCGAACACTGAAGCTTTCTTT
CASSLAPGANTEAFF
>TRBD2|TRBJ2-7|TRBV9|few
TGTGCCAGCAGCGTAGAAGGCCACCGGGAGGACGAGCAGTACTTC
CASSVEGHREDEQYF
>-|TRBJ1-2|TRBV11-2|-
TGTGCCAGCAGCTCCATCAGGGGACCTAACTATGGCTACACCTTC
CASSSIRGPNYGYTF